This entry lists 15 T cell receptor beta chains sequenced from one sample in a study of cytomegalovirus exposure and HLA in healthy donors. Researchers ran the PCR with 60 Vbeta and 13 Jbeta primers. Method: immunoSEQ multiplex PCR; TCRdb's copy keeps in-frame clones and lacks some. This table holds 85,000 to 110,000 clones, almost 80% found once. The sample consisted of PBMCs. Receptor source: a man aged 50-59 years in good health and CMV-seropositive.

The chain uses TRBV18 and TRBJ2-3, with 11 bases fitting TRBD2. This CDR3 is 17 amino acids long. Germline CDR1 KGHSH, CDR2 LQKENI. The ends lost 0 bases at V and 5 bases at J; junction bases unmatched: 7. This chain's CDR3 is CASSPPLLAGAGDTQYF. The CDR3 DNA reads TGTGCCAGCTCACCACCCTTACTAGCGGGAGCAGGAGATACGCAGTATTTT.

This sequence joins TRBV6-1 and TRBJ1-4; the match to TRBD1 covers 8 bases. The CDR3 length is 15 residues. The V gene's germline CDR1 is MNHNS and CDR2 SASEGT. V lost 5 bases to trimming and J lost 5 bases; unmatched junction nucleotides: 7. The CDR3 here is CASSFETGANEKLFF. The CDR3 DNA is TGTGCCAGCAGTTTCGAGACAGGGGCCAATGAAAAACTGTTTTTT.

The rearrangement links TRBV14 to TRBJ2-3, with 7 positions matching TRBD2. This CDR3 has 18 amino acids. V lost 2 bases and J lost 2; bases outside the gene matches: 13. Germline loops: CDR1 SGHDN, CDR2 FVKESK. This CDR3 is CASSQQLGLAEPTDTQYF. In nucleotides, the CDR3 is TGTGCCAGCAGCCAACAGTTGGGGCTAGCGGAGCCCACAGATACGCAGTATTTT.

This rearrangement joins TRBV6-1 to TRBJ2-6; possibly TRBD2 for D (5 bases). The germline gives CDR1 MNHNS, CDR2 SASEGT. This CDR3 region has 14 residues. The germline V and J ends were trimmed by 6 bases and 0 bases, with 6 bases remaining between them. The CDR3 loop reads CASSRDSGANVLTF. The CDR3 coding sequence is TGTGCCAGCAGCCGGGACTCTGGGGCCAACGTCCTGACTTTC.

V is TRBV30 and J is TRBJ2-1; 13 bases align to TRBD2. The trim removed 3 bases at V and 2 bases at J, leaving 10 bases unmatched. Germline lookup yields CDR1 GTSNPN and CDR2 SVGIG (reference sequence). The CDR3 extends over 18 amino acids. Here the CDR3 DNA reads TGTGCCTGGAGCCCAGGGACTAGCGGGATCCGGCCCTACAATGAGCAGTTCTTC. It is translated as CAWSPGTSGIRPYNEQFF.

The chain links TRBV7-2 to TRBJ1-1, with 10 nucleotides matching TRBD1. J lost 7 bases, V lost 4 bases, and 9 bases had no gene match. This CDR3 has 15 residues. Germline V lookup: CDR1 SGHTA, CDR2 FQGNSA. CDR3 in amino acids: CASSWGTGAASEAFF. CDR3 nucleotides: TGTGCCAGCAGCTGGGGGACAGGGGCGGCTAGTGAAGCTTTCTTT.

The gene calls are TRBV5-1 and TRBJ2-4; tentative D call: TRBD1 (5 bases). Germline V gives CDR1 SGHRS, CDR2 YFSETQ. The CDR3 sequence is 17 residues long. V was pared by 4 bases and J by 0 bases, with 17 bases between. For the CDR3, the DNA is TGCGCCAGCAGCCCGGTAGTTCGGCAGGGAGCCAAAAACATTCAGTACTTC. Its translation is CASSPVVRQGAKNIQYF.

In this sample, this clone turned up once. The rearrangement joins TRBV30 to TRBJ2-2, with TRBD2 matching over 7 bases. This CDR3 comprises 16 residues. Germline trimming cut 0 bases from V and 5 bases from J; bases unmatched to any gene: 9. Germline CDR1 GTSNPN, CDR2 SVGIG (reference sequence). For the CDR3, the DNA is TGTGCCTGGAGTGTAGAAGGGAGGGTTGAAACCGGGGAGCTGTTTTTT. It translates to CAWSVEGRVETGELFF.

This clone was observed a handful of times. The genes are TRBV28 and TRBJ2-2, with 10 bases aligning to TRBD1. CDR1 is MDHEN and CDR2 is SYDVKM in the germline V gene. The V gene end was trimmed by 10 bases and the J gene end by 5 bases; junction bases not matched to a gene: 7. The CDR3 spans 14 residues. This CDR3 is CATRQGARTGELFF. The CDR3 DNA follows: TGTGCCACCCGACAGGGGGCGAGGACCGGGGAGCTGTTTTTT.

The rearrangement links TRBV5-8 to TRBJ1-2; D gene ambiguous. The CDR3 runs 14 residues. Trimming removed 0 bases at V and 2 bases at J, with 8 bases between. Germline CDR1 and CDR2: SGHTS and YDEGEE. The CDR3 DNA is TGTGCCAGCAGCTTGGCCTCAGGAAACTATGGCTACACCTTC. Its translation: CASSLASGNYGYTF.

This clone showed up just once. In nucleotides, the CDR3 is TGTGCCAGCAGCCATGGCAGGGTTTTAGTGGATGAGCAGTACTTC. Translated: CASSHGRVLVDEQYF. The chain is built from TRBV5-4 and TRBJ2-7; tentatively, D is TRBD1 (5 bases). Between the trimmed V and J ends, which lost 4 bases and 7 bases, there was a span of 21 bases. CDR3 length: 15 residues. Germline V CDR1 and CDR2: SGHNT, YYREEE (reference sequence).

The chain couples TRBV27 to TRBJ1-1, with 7 positions matching TRBD1. V dropped 5 bases and J dropped 11; count of bases not matched to a gene: 8. The CDR3 spans 12 residues. From germline, CDR1 is MNHEY and CDR2 SMNVEV (reference sequence). The chain's CDR3 is CASSRHRGDAFF. The CDR3, as DNA: TGTGCCAGCAGTAGACACAGGGGAGACGCTTTCTTT.

This clone was detected a few times. The V and J genes are TRBV4-1 and TRBJ2-3; 9 bases align to TRBD2. The germline gives CDR1 MGHRA, CDR2 YSYEKL. The CDR3 runs to 16 residues. V dropped 1 base and J dropped 4; count of bases not matched to a gene: 6. CDR3 bases: TGCGCCAGCAGCCAAGTAGCGGGAGATCAGGCAGATACGCAGTATTTT. Its translation is CASSQVAGDQADTQYF.

V and J are TRBV9 and TRBJ2-1, with 9 bases matching TRBD1. V was clipped by 0 bases and J by 4 bases; unmatched bases: 5. This CDR3 has 16 amino acids. Germline values: CDR1 SGDLS, CDR2 YYNGEE. CDR3 bases: TGTGCCAGCAGCGTAGGAGGGACAGGGCAATACAATGAGCAGTTCTTC. Protein product: CASSVGGTGQYNEQFF.

The chain has TRBV5-1 and TRBJ2-7, with 7 bases aligning to TRBD2. CDR1 and CDR2 from the germline V gene are SGHRS and YFSETQ. J gave up 0 bases and V 4 bases, and 10 bases lay outside the gene matches. The CDR3 sequence is 16 residues long. The CDR3 sequence: CASSREAEIRSYEQYF. The CDR3 nucleotides read TGCGCCAGCAGCCGGGAGGCGGAGATCCGCTCCTACGAGCAGTACTTC.